The clone carrying this T cell receptor (beta chain) has only a few counts. Authors' analysis steps: Counts of nucleated cells, estimated from reference gene primer amplification, were obtained. The repertoire was sequenced with immunoSEQ multiplex PCR; TCRdb's copy has only in-frame clones and lacks some. V, J and clone size are taken as reported in that table, and D and trimming were inferred from the DNA itself. The profile shows about 260,000 clones, over 70% of them singletons. J lost 4 bases, V lost 1 base, and 7 bases had no gene match. The CDR3 sequence is 16 residues long. Germline V CDR1 and CDR2: SEHNR, FQNEAQ (reference sequence). Those enrolled in Seattle joined during active infection and were followed longitudinally afterward. The data were obtained in a study of blood T cell repertoires in COVID-19. In the study overall: COVID-19 samples from acute and convalescent phases originated in the United States, Italy and Spain. Sources were T cells, B-cell-depleted T cells, or PBMCs; the material itself was cDNA or gDNA.

Sequencing was done on a sample of peripheral blood. The source of this sequence is a woman aged 70-85 years with COVID-19, enrolled during active disease. The chain carries TRBV7-9 and TRBJ2-3; the match to TRBD2 covers 8 bases. CDR3 in DNA: TGTGCCAGCAGCTTAGTCAGCGGGAGTTGGGCAGATACGCAGTATTTT. Translated, it gives CASSLVSGSWADTQYF.